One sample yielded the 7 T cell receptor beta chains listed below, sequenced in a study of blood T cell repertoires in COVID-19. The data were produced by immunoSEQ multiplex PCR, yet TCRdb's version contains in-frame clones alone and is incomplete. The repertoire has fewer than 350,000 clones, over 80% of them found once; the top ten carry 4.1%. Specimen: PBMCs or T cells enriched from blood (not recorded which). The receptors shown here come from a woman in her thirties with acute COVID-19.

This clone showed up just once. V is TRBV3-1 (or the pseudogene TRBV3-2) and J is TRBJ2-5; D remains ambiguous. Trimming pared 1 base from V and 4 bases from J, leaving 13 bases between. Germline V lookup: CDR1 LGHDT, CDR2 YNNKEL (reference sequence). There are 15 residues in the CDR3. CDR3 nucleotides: TGTGCCAGCAGCCAAGGATTTATGGTCGGAGAGACCCAGTACTTC. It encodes CASSQGFMVGETQYF.

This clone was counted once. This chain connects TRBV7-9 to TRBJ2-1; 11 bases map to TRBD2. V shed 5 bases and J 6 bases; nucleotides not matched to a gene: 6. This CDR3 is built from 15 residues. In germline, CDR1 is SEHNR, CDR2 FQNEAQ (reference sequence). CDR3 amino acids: CASSRGTSGSNEQFF. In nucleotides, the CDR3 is TGTGCCAGCAGCCGCGGGACTAGCGGTTCCAATGAGCAGTTCTTC.

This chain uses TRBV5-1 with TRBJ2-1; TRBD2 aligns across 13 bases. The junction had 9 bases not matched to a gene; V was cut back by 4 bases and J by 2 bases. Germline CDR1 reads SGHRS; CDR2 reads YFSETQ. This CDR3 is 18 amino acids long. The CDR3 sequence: CASSGTGTSGAPYNEQFF. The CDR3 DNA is TGCGCCAGCAGCGGAACCGGGACTAGCGGGGCACCCTACAATGAGCAGTTCTTC.

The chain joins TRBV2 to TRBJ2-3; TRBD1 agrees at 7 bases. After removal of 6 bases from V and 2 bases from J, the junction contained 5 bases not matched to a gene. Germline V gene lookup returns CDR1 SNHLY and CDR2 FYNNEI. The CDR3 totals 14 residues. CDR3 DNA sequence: TGTGCCAGCAGATGGGGACAGTCCACAGATACGCAGTATTTT. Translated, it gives CASRWGQSTDTQYF.

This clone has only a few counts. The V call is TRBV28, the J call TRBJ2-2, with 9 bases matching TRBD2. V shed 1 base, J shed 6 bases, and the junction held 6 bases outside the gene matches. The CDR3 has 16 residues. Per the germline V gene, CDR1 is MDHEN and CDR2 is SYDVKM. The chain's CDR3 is CASSLSVAGAAGELFF. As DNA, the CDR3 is TGTGCCAGCAGTTTATCCGTAGCGGGAGCGGCCGGGGAGCTGTTTTTT.

CDR3 bases: TGTGCCCCTCAGAGGGGTTCGGGACTCGGGCCTCGGGATCAGCCCCAGCATTTT. Translation gives CAPQRGSGLGPRDQPQHF. The chain is built from TRBV3-1 (or the pseudogene TRBV3-2) and TRBJ1-5, with D possibly TRBD1 on 5 matching bases. V was cut by 11 bases and J by 5 bases, with 31 bases left in between. CDR3 size: 18 residues. CDR1 is LGHDT, CDR2 YNNKEL, per germline (reference sequence).

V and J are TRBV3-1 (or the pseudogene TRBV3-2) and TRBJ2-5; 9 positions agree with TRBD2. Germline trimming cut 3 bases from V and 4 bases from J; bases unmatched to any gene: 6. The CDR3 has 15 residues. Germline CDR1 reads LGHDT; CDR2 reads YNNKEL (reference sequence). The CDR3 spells CASSQTTSGTETQYF. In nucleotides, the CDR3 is TGTGCCAGCAGCCAGACGACTAGCGGCACAGAGACCCAGTACTTC.